This TCR beta chain was documented in a study of beta chain features in type 1 diabetes. Findings and caveats of the study: Shorter TCRB CDR3s, moderately but significantly so, marked every one of the four CD4+ subsets in Type 1 diabetes patients. When VDJ junctions were examined, type 1 diabetes patients showed fewer insertions and more deletions.

Every bit of the isolated RNA underwent reverse transcription, so sequencing read expressed TCRB transcripts. TCRdb's copy holds only in-frame clones and misses some; the assay was immunoSEQ multiplex PCR. The table shows fewer than 550,000 clones, with 10% to 12% occurring only once. V was clipped by 0 bases and J by 8 bases; unmatched bases: 6. CDR3 size: 15 residues. The germline gives CDR1 SEHNR, CDR2 FQNEAQ (reference sequence). Regarding this clone: What it recognizes is unknown.

The sequencing input was naive CD4+ T cells from blood. The genes are TRBV7-9 and TRBJ2-1, with 8 bases aligning to TRBD2. The clonotype originates from a woman aged 18-29 years in good health. CDR3 region: CASSLARSGSYEQFF. The CDR3 nucleotides read TGTGCCAGCAGCTTAGCGCGCAGCGGGAGCTATGAGCAGTTCTTC. The whole variable domain, filled in from reference TRBV7-9 and TRBJ2-1, reads DTGVSQNPRHKITKRGQNVTFRCDPISEHNRLYWYRQTLGQGPEFLTYFQNEAQLEKSRLLSDRFSAERPKGSFSTLEIQRTEQGDSAMYLCASSLARSGSYEQFFGPGTRLTVL.